These 6 T cell receptor beta chains share one sample of origin, sequenced in a study of early T cells in non-severe SARS-CoV-2 infection. MiXCR, applied by TCRdb to the 5' RACE reads, yields one record per CDR3 protein. The sample comprises 90,000 or so distinct CDR3 sequences, more than 13% of which are singletons, and around 5.4% rests with the top ten. What was sequenced was whole blood. These receptors all stem from an adult who was a healthcare worker with PCR-confirmed SARS-CoV-2 infection or an uninfected control (not recorded which).

The gene calls are TRBV9 and TRBJ2-2; the D is unclear. V was pared by 0 bases and J by 4 bases, with 10 bases between. Germline V gives CDR1 SGDLS, CDR2 YYNGEE. This CDR3 has 15 residues. The CDR3, as DNA: TGTGCCAGCAGCGTAGCTGGGGTCCCCACCGGGGAGCTGTTTTTT. Translated: CASSVAGVPTGELFF.

The rearrangement links TRBV7-2 to TRBJ2-3; D unclear. The germline V gene has CDR1 SGHTA and CDR2 FQGNSA. Trimming took 4 bases from V and 0 from J, leaving 11 bases between them. The CDR3 loop spans 15 amino acids. Here the CDR3 DNA reads TGTGCCAGCAGCTCCCAGATCGGGAGCACAGATACGCAGTATTTT. Protein: CASSSQIGSTDTQYF. The complete variable domain, with remaining parts taken from reference TRBV7-2 and TRBJ2-3, reads GAGVSQSPSNKVTEKGKDVELRCDPISGHTALYWYRQSLGQGLEFLIYFQGNSAPDKSGLPSDRFSAERTGGSVSTLTIQRTQQEDSAVYLCASSSQIGSTDTQYFGPGTRLTVL.

The V and J genes are TRBV5-1 and TRBJ1-1; D possibly corresponds to TRBD1 (6 bases). Germline CDR1 reads SGHRS; CDR2 reads YFSETQ. This CDR3 region has 11 residues. Between the trimmed V and J ends, which lost 4 bases and 9 bases, there was a span of 10 bases. In DNA, the CDR3 is TGCGCCAGCAGCGTACAGGGTCAAGCTTTCTTT. It codes for CASSVQGQAFF.

This clonotype has a count of ten or more. This chain uses TRBV10-3 with TRBJ2-2; D unclear. The CDR3 contains 14 residues. Germline V gene data show CDR1 as ENHRY and CDR2 as SYGVKD. V was cut by 7 bases and J by 1 base, with 10 bases left in between. As DNA, the CDR3 is TGTGCCATCACGAAAGAGGTGAACACCGGGGAGCTGTTTTTT. This codes for CAITKEVNTGELFF.

The rearrangement joins TRBV18 to TRBJ1-5; 7 bases fit TRBD1. Per germline, CDR1 KGHSH and CDR2 LQKENI. The CDR3 runs 15 residues. Trimming removed 5 bases from V and 2 bases from J; junction bases left unmatched: 6. The DNA for the CDR3 is TGTGCCAGCTCATCTACAGGGGATGGCAATCAGCCCCAGCATTTT. Its protein is CASSSTGDGNQPQHF.

This clonotype was observed a single time. The chain employs TRBV12-3 or TRBV12-4 and TRBJ2-7, with 11 bases aligning to TRBD2. The CDR3 runs 16 residues. V gave up 5 bases and J gave up 2 bases; unmatched junction bases: 8. CDR3 protein: CASSPSGTSGTYEQYF. CDR3 bases: TGTGCCAGCAGTCCGTCCGGGACTAGCGGCACCTACGAGCAGTACTTC.